This paragraph covers one T cell receptor beta chain sequence. Its antigen is not known. This record comes from a study of long-term antiretroviral therapy in people with HIV. General study points: Spans of CDR3 length were tighter for HIV repertoires than for controls.

The assay, immunoSEQ v3.0, was run at survey level. A target of roughly 40,000-50,000 T-cell genomes per sample was set for sequencing. TCRdb's copy holds only in-frame clones and misses some; the assay was immunoSEQ multiplex PCR. Here the sample spans tens of thousands of clones, about 80% being singletons. Every one of the donors gave at least one pre-ART PBMC sample and at least two post-ART PBMC samples. People in the study who had HIV all got their treatment in the United States. The sample was unsorted PBMCs, taken 1.1 years before starting antiretroviral therapy. This sequence originates from a woman aged 40-49 years with HIV.

The CDR3 DNA follows: TGTGCCAGCAGCTTAGTAGGTACACTGAGTGCTTTCTTT. Its translation is CASSLVGTLSAFF. V usage is TRBV7-9 and J usage is TRBJ1-1, with D hard to call. The CDR3 has 13 amino acids. Germline CDR1 SEHNR, CDR2 FQNEAQ (reference sequence). Trimming removed 1 base from V and 11 bases from J, with 14 bases in between.